This T cell receptor (beta chain) appears in the sequencing data of a study of beta chain features in type 1 diabetes. Study findings and constraints: Type 1 diabetes patients had moderately but significantly shorter TCRB CDR3s in all four CD4+ subsets.

The CDR3 runs to 13 residues. The V and J ends lost 4 bases and 6 bases respectively, with 11 bases between them. Germline V gives CDR1 LGHNA, CDR2 YNFKEQ. The investigators reverse transcribed all of the isolated RNA, so they sequenced expressed TCRB transcripts. The protocol was immunoSEQ multiplex PCR, while the TCRdb copy is restricted to in-frame clones and leaves out a portion. The sample has roughly 340,000 clones; 13% are singletons. This clone was counted only a few times. Its target is not known. This clonotype was sampled from a young woman with type 1 diabetes. The chain combines TRBV4-2 with TRBJ2-3; tentative D call: TRBD2 (5 bases). Source material: naive CD4+ T cells from blood. CDR3 loop: CASSPGSSDTQYF. The DNA of the CDR3 is TGTGCCAGCAGCCCGGGGTCCTCGGATACGCAGTATTTT.